This T cell receptor beta chain is from a study of early T cells in non-severe SARS-CoV-2 infection. Study-wide background: Chains were unpaired, as sequencing was done on bulk RNA from unsorted whole blood.

TCRdb reprocessed the 5' RACE reads via MiXCR and lists one record per CDR3 protein. The sample yields fewer than 85,000 distinct CDR3 sequences, around 12% seen once. The CDR3 extends over 12 amino acids. Germline V gene data show CDR1 as SEHNR and CDR2 as FQNEAQ (reference sequence). Trimming stripped 3 bases from V and 5 bases from J, with 7 bases between. This clonotype was counted between two and nine times. The chain employs TRBV7-9 and TRBJ2-5; D not certain. Sequenced sample: whole blood. This receptor was taken from an adult who was a healthcare worker with PCR-confirmed SARS-CoV-2 infection or an uninfected control (not recorded which). For the CDR3, the DNA is TGTGCCAGCAGCTTTAGCCTGGAGACCCAGTACTTC. Amino acids: CASSFSLETQYF.